The 20 T cell receptor beta chains below come from one sample, sequenced in a study of blood T cell repertoires in COVID-19. The table came from immunoSEQ multiplex PCR; TCRdb's copy has only in-frame clones and leaves some out. The sample consists of 220,000 or so clones, roughly 88% of them appearing once. The sequenced sample was PBMCs or T cells enriched from blood (not recorded which). All receptors come from a woman in her 50s with acute COVID-19.

The chain joins TRBV5-1 to TRBJ1-1; a weak D match, TRBD1 (6 bases). Germline-derived CDR1 and CDR2 are SGHRS and YFSETQ. V was cut by 4 bases and J by 2 bases, with 15 bases left in between. There are 15 residues in the CDR3. The CDR3: CASSQKQGQNTEAFF. The CDR3 coding sequence is TGCGCCAGCAGCCAAAAACAGGGCCAAAACACTGAAGCTTTCTTT. Looking up the rest from reference TRBV5-1 and TRBJ1-1 gives the full variable domain: KAGVTQTPRYLIKTRGQQVTLSCSPISGHRSVSWYQQTPGQGLQFLFEYFSETQRNKGNFPGRFSGRQFSNSRSEMNVSTLELGDSALYLCASSQKQGQNTEAFFGQGTRLTVV.

This clone was seen more than once but under ten times. J is TRBJ2-1 and V is TRBV9; D remains ambiguous. This CDR3 comprises 17 residues. Germline V lookup: CDR1 SGDLS, CDR2 YYNGEE. V was pared by 3 bases and J by 4 bases, with 20 bases between. The CDR3 DNA follows: TGTGCCAGCAGCGCCACCCCCTCGCTAGAAACTTACAATGAGCAGTTCTTC. It specifies CASSATPSLETYNEQFF. Combining the CDR3 with reference TRBV9 and TRBJ2-1 gives the whole variable domain DSGVTQTPKHLITATGQRVTLRCSPRSGDLSVYWYQQSLDQGLQFLIQYYNGEERAKGNILERFSAQQFPDLHSELNLSSLELGDSALYFCASSATPSLETYNEQFFGPGTRLTVL.

The V gene is TRBV5-6, the J gene TRBJ2-7; the match to TRBD2 covers 11 bases. The CDR3 is made up of 17 amino acids. CDR1 and CDR2 (germline): SGHDT, YYEEEE. Germline trimming cut 3 bases from V and 0 bases from J; bases unmatched to any gene: 8. The CDR3 DNA sequence: TGTGCCAGCAGCTCGTGGGTGACTAGCGGGACCTCCTACGAGCAGTACTTC. This translates into CASSSWVTSGTSYEQYF.

This clone came up once. This rearrangement joins TRBV19 to TRBJ2-2, with 8 bases matching TRBD1. Germline lookup yields CDR1 LNHDA and CDR2 SQIVND (reference sequence). This CDR3 has 13 amino acids. V shed 5 bases and J 6 bases; nucleotides not matched to a gene: 2. The CDR3: CASSPTGAGELFF. DNA of the CDR3: TGTGCCAGTAGTCCGACAGGGGCCGGGGAGCTGTTTTTT.

This chain links TRBV4-1 with TRBJ1-5; 7 bases map to TRBD1. Germline CDR1 reads MGHRA; CDR2 reads YSYEKL. CDR3 length: 17 residues. Losses at the gene ends were 1 base for V and 0 bases for J; bases not matched to a gene: 6. The CDR3 here is CASSQGSYRGSNQPQHF. CDR3 nucleotides: TGCGCCAGCAGCCAAGGATCTTACAGGGGTAGCAATCAGCCCCAGCATTTT.

V is TRBV5-1 and J is TRBJ2-7; D might be TRBD2 (5 bases). The V gene lost 3 bases and the J gene lost 4 bases, with 8 bases spanning the gap. The CDR3 has 12 amino acids. Germline-derived CDR1 and CDR2 are SGHRS and YFSETQ. The CDR3 region has the DNA TGCGCCAGCAGCTGGGCGGGTTACGAGCAGTACTTC. Protein sequence: CASSWAGYEQYF.

This chain connects TRBV11-1 to TRBJ1-1, with TRBD1 as a possible D gene (5 bases). The CDR3 sequence is 14 residues long. The V gene's germline CDR1 is SGHAT and CDR2 FQDESV (reference sequence). Between the trimmed V and J ends, which lost 0 bases and 1 base, there was a span of 6 bases. DNA of the CDR3: TGTGCCAGCAGCTTAGCGGGGCGGAACACTGAAGCTTTCTTT. Its protein is CASSLAGRNTEAFF.

CDR3 loop: CASSLAQSTGELFF. In nucleotides, the CDR3 is TGTGCCAGCAGCCTCGCACAGAGCACCGGGGAGCTGTTTTTT. The J gene is TRBJ2-2, the V gene TRBV7-3; no firm D call. V lost 5 bases and J lost 4, with 11 bases in between. The CDR3 totals 14 residues. Germline CDR1 and CDR2: SGHTA and FQGTGA.

Only a few counts were recorded for this clone. This chain links TRBV13 with TRBJ1-1; 11 bases fit TRBD1. The CDR3 contains 17 residues. Trimming took 0 bases from V and 6 from J; bases not matched to a gene: 9. Germline loops: CDR1 PRHDT, CDR2 FYEKMQ (reference sequence). CDR3 nucleotide sequence: TGTGCCAGCAGCTTAGGGTGGACAGGGGGCGAACTGGCTGAAGCTTTCTTT. This translates into CASSLGWTGGELAEAFF.

The chain links TRBV14 to TRBJ1-1, with 7 bases matching TRBD1. The length of the CDR3 is 15 residues. Germline CDR1 reads SGHDN; CDR2 reads FVKESK. With V trimmed by 4 bases and J by 2 bases, 7 bases remained unmatched. The CDR3 DNA follows: TGTGCCAGCAGCCTCAAGACAGGGCTTAACACTGAAGCTTTCTTT. It specifies CASSLKTGLNTEAFF.

The genes are TRBV5-1 and TRBJ2-1, with D possibly TRBD2 on 6 matching bases. The CDR3 consists of 15 residues. V lost 4 bases, J lost 4 bases, and 15 bases lay in between. Germline-derived CDR1 and CDR2 are SGHRS and YFSETQ. The CDR3 region has the DNA TGCGCCAGCAGCCTAACTAGCAGCCCTTACAATGAGCAGTTCTTC. Translating it yields CASSLTSSPYNEQFF.

This sequence joins TRBV6-5 and TRBJ1-6; maybe TRBD1 (5 bases). V lost 6 bases and J lost 4, with 10 bases in between. This CDR3 comprises 14 residues. CDR1 and CDR2 (germline): MNHEY, SVGAGI. DNA of the CDR3: TGTGCCAGCAGATCAGGGCTTTATAATTCACCCCTCCACTTT. Translated, it gives CASRSGLYNSPLHF.

The V call is TRBV19, the J call TRBJ1-1; D perhaps matches TRBD1 (5 bases). The CDR3 contains 14 residues. The V and J ends lost 6 bases and 7 bases respectively, with 18 bases between them. Germline V CDR1 and CDR2: LNHDA, SQIVND (reference sequence). The CDR3 region is CASSLIFDSFEAFF. CDR3 DNA sequence: TGTGCCAGTAGCTTAATTTTCGACAGCTTTGAAGCTTTCTTT.

The V and J genes are TRBV5-6 and TRBJ1-6, with TRBD1 identical over 7 bases. Looked up from germline, CDR1 is SGHDT and CDR2 is YYEEEE. There are 16 residues in the CDR3. Germline trimming cut 1 base from V and 6 bases from J; bases unmatched to any gene: 7. The CDR3 reads CASSLRGGSGNSPLHF. Written as DNA, the CDR3 is TGTGCCAGCAGCTTGAGAGGGGGCAGCGGTAATTCACCCCTCCACTTT.

The chain uses TRBV28 and TRBJ1-2, with no clear D. The CDR3 is 17 residues long. Germline V gene data show CDR1 as MDHEN and CDR2 as SYDVKM. V was trimmed by 5 bases and J by 0 bases, leaving 19 bases between them. CDR3 residues: CASSPQQAFLANYGYTF. As DNA, the CDR3 is TGTGCCAGCAGTCCCCAGCAGGCCTTCTTAGCTAACTATGGCTACACCTTC.

This chain joins TRBV20-1 and TRBJ2-3, with D unclear. This CDR3 contains 11 residues. The ends were cut back, 2 bases at V and 5 bases at J, with 5 bases in the middle. Per germline, CDR1 DFQATT and CDR2 SNEGSKA (reference sequence). CDR3 DNA: TGCAGTGCTAGACCGGGAGATACGCAGTATTTT. Translating gives CSARPGDTQYF.

J is TRBJ1-1 and V is TRBV19, with D perhaps TRBD1 (6 bases). The CDR3 is 14 amino acids. CDR1 LNHDA and CDR2 SQIVND come from the germline V gene (reference sequence). Trimming pared 7 bases from V and 4 bases from J, leaving 16 bases between. CDR3 loop: CASNHGAGVTEAFF. The CDR3 region has the DNA TGTGCCAGTAATCACGGCGCAGGGGTCACTGAAGCTTTCTTT. The variable domain in full, with the rest retrieved from reference TRBV19 and TRBJ1-1, is DGGITQSPKYLFRKEGQNVTLSCEQNLNHDAMYWYRQDPGQGLRLIYYSQIVNDFQKGDIAEGYSVSREKKESFPLTVTSAQKNPTAFYLCASNHGAGVTEAFFGQGTRLTVV.

V usage is TRBV6-5 and J usage is TRBJ1-2; TRBD1 might be the D (5 bases). V was trimmed by 6 bases and J by 3 bases, leaving 14 bases between them. This CDR3 has 14 residues. Germline loops: CDR1 MNHEY, CDR2 SVGAGI. CDR3 sequence reads: CASSDSGTYYGYTF. The CDR3 nucleotides read TGTGCCAGCAGCGATAGCGGGACCTACTATGGCTACACCTTC.

This clone showed up just once. The V gene is TRBV5-4, the J gene TRBJ2-3, with 7 positions matching TRBD1. CDR3 length equals 14 residues. Looked up from germline, CDR1 is SGHNT and CDR2 is YYREEE (reference sequence). The ends lost 6 bases at V and 3 bases at J; junction bases unmatched: 7. In DNA form, the CDR3 reads TGTGCCAGCAAAGAGACAGGGTTAACAGATACGCAGTATTTT. Its translation is CASKETGLTDTQYF.

The chain combines TRBV12-3 or TRBV12-4 with TRBJ2-5; D is possibly TRBD2 (5 bases). This CDR3 is built from 11 residues. Trimming shortened V by 6 bases and J by 5 bases, and 7 bases separated the two germline ends. CDR3 bases: TGTGCCAGCAGCTCGGGGGAGACCCAGTACTTC. Protein: CASSSGETQYF.